This T cell receptor (beta chain) emerged from a study of regulatory T cells in long-lasting Graves disease. As to time point: newly diagnosed GD, antithyroid drugs for less than 3 months. RNA extracted from PBMCs served as the sequencing template. CDR3-region Arm-PCR and iRepertoire HTBI primers produced the TCR beta libraries. TCRdb processed the multiplex PCR reads anew with MiXCR; each CDR3 protein has one entry. Of roughly 560,000 distinct CDR3 sequences listed, 9.5% to 15% were seen once; the top ten hold 8.9%. This CDR3 contains 17 residues. Germline V gives CDR1 KGHSH, CDR2 LQKENI. Unmatched junction bases numbered 13, after V lost 3 bases and J lost 3 bases. This clonotype was seen at least ten times. The sample also formed part of further work on T cells in Graves' hyperthyroidism and ophthalmopathy. That report adds: Researchers ran a first-round RT-PCR on the TCR CDR3 using the HTBI primer set.

Sequenced here: peripheral blood mononuclear cells (PBMCs), sampled at new diagnosis, from a patient treated with antithyroid drugs. The sequence was obtained from a woman aged 25 to 39 with Graves disease. The V gene is TRBV18, the J gene TRBJ1-1; TRBD1 matches at 7 bases. The CDR3 DNA reads as TGTGCCAGCTCACCTACAGGGGCGTACCCGTGGGACACTGAAGCTTTCTTT. Translating gives CASSPTGAYPWDTEAFF. The complete variable domain, with remaining parts taken from reference TRBV18 and TRBJ1-1, reads NAGVMQNPRHLVRRRGQEARLRCSPMKGHSHVYWYRQLPEEGLKFMVYLQKENIIDESGMPKERFSAEFPKEGPSILRIQQVVRGDSAAYFCASSPTGAYPWDTEAFFGQGTRLTVV.